The sequence of this T cell receptor (beta chain) was determined in a study of T cell clusters in autoimmune cytopenias. Roughly 38,000 genome equivalents of blood DNA were amplified for TRB. Multiplex touch-down PCR amplified TRB using TRB-A and TRB-B pools in one tube. TCRdb re-called the multiplex PCR reads; every CDR3 protein appears as one record, without DNA. This specimen shows around 6,600 distinct CDR3 sequences; the ten leading clones hold 4% to 5.5%. The CDR3 spans 16 residues. Per germline, CDR1 MNHEY and CDR2 SVGEGT. The same specimen was also included in a second study, on T cell repertoires in aging, cancer and after chemotherapy. That work states: Median generation probability rose over the chemotherapy interval in each cancer cohort, suggesting rebound thymic output. These repertoire data do not allow conclusions about immunological memory after chemotherapy.

The V gene is TRBV6-2 or TRBV6-3, the J gene TRBJ1-5. Sequencing was carried out using peripheral blood. The clonotype comes from a human donor in good health. The CDR3 loop reads CASSYSGALSNQPQHF.